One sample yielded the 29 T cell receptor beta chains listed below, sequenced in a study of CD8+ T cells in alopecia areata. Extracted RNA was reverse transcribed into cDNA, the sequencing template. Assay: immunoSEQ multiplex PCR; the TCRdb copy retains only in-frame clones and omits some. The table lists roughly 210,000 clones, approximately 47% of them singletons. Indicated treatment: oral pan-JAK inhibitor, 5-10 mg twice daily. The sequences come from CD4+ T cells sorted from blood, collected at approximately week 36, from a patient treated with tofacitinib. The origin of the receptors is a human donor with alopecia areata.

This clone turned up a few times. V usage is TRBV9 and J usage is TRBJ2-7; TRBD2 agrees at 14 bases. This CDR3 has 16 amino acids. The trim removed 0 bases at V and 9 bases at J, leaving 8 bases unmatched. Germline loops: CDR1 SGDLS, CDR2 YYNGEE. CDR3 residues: CASSVGSGTSGSTQYF. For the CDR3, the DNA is TGTGCCAGCAGCGTAGGCTCCGGGACTAGCGGGAGTACGCAGTACTTC.

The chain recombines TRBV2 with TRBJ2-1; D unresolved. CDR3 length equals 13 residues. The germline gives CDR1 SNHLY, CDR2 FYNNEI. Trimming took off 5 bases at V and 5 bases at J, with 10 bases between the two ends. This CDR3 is CASSLRRDNEQFF. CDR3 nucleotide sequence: TGTGCCAGCAGTCTTCGCCGGGACAATGAGCAGTTCTTC. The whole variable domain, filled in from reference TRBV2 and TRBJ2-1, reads EPEVTQTPSHQVTQMGQEVILRCVPISNHLYFYWYRQILGQKVEFLVSFYNNEISEKSEIFDDQFSVERPDGSNFTLKIRSTKLEDSAMYFCASSLRRDNEQFFGPGTRLTVL.

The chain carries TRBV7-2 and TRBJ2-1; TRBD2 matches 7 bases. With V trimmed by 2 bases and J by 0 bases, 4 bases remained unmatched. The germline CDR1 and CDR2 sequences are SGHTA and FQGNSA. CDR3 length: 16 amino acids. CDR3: CASSLWASGSYNEQFF. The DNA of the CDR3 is TGTGCCAGCAGCTTATGGGCTAGCGGCTCCTACAATGAGCAGTTCTTC.

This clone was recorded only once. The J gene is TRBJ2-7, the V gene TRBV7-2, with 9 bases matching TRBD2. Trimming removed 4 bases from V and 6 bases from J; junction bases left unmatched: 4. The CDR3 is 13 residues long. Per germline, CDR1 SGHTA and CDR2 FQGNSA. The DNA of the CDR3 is TGTGCCAGCAGCTCCTATAGCGGGAGCGAGCAGTACTTC. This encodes CASSSYSGSEQYF.

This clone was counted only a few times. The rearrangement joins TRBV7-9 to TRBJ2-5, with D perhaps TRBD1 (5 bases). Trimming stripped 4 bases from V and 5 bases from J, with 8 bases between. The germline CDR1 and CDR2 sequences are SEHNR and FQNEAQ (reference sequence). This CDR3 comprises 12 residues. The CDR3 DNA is TGTGCCAGCAGCTGGAAGGGGGAGACCCAGTACTTC. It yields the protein CASSWKGETQYF. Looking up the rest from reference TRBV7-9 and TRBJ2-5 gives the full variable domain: DTGVSQNPRHKITKRGQNVTFRCDPISEHNRLYWYRQTLGQGPEFLTYFQNEAQLEKSRLLSDRFSAERPKGSFSTLEIQRTEQGDSAMYLCASSWKGETQYFGPGTRLLVL.

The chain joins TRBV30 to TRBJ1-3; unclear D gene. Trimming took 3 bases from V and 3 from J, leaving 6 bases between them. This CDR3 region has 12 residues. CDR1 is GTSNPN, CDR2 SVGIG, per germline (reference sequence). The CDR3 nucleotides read TGTGCCTGGAGCCCCAATGGAAACACCATATATTTT. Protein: CAWSPNGNTIYF.

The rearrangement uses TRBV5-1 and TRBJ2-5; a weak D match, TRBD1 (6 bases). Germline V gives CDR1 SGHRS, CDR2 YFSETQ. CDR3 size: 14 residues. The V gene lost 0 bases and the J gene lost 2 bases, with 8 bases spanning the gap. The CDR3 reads CASSLGDNQETQYF. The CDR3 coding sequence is TGCGCCAGCAGCTTGGGGGACAATCAAGAGACCCAGTACTTC.

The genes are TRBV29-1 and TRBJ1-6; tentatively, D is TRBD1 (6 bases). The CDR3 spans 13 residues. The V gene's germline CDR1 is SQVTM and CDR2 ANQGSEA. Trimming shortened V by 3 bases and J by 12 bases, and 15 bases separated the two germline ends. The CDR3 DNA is TGCAGCGTTGAGGGCGCGGAGGGGGGACCCCTCCACTTT. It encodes CSVEGAEGGPLHF. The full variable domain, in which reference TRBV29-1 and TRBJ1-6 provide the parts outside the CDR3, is SAVISQKPSRDICQRGTSLTIQCQVDSQVTMMFWYRQQPGQSLTLIATANQGSEATYESGFVIDKFPISRPNLTFSTLTVSNMSPEDSSIYLCSVEGAEGGPLHFGNGTRLTVT.

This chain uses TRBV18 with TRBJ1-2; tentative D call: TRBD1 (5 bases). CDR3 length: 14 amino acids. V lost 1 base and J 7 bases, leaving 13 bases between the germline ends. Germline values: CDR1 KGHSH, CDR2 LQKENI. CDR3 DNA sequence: TGTGCCAGCTCACCACGGGAGGAGGGGTCTGGCTACACCTTC. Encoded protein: CASSPREEGSGYTF.

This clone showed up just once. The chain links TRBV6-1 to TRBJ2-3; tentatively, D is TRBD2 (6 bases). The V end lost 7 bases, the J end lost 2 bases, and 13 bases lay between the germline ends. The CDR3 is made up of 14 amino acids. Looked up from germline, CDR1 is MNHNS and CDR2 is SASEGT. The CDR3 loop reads CASTRDISTDTQYF. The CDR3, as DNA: TGTGCCAGCACGCGGGATATATCCACAGATACGCAGTATTTT.

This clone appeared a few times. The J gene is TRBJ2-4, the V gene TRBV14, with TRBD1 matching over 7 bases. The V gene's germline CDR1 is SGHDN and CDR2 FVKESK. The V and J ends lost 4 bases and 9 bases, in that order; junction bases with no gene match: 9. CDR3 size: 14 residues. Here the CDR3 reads CASSPGTVWGIQYF. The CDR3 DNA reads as TGTGCCAGCAGCCCCGGGACAGTCTGGGGCATTCAGTACTTC. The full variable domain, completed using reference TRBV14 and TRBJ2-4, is EAGVTQFPSHSVIEKGQTVTLRCDPISGHDNLYWYRRVMGKEIKFLLHFVKESKQDESGMPNNRFLAERTGGTYSTLKVQPAELEDSGVYFCASSPGTVWGIQYFGAGTRLSVL.

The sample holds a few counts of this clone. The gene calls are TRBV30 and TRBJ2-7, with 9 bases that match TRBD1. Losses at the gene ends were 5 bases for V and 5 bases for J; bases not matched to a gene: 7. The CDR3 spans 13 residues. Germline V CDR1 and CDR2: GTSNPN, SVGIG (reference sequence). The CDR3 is CAWSRDRDHEQYF. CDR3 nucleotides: TGTGCCTGGTCCCGGGACAGGGACCACGAGCAGTACTTC. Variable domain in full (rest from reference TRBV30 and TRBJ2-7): SQTIHQWPATLVQPVGSPLSLECTVEGTSNPNLYWYRQAAGRGLQLLFYSVGIGQISSEVPQNLSASRPQDRQFILSSKKLLLSDSGFYLCAWSRDRDHEQYFGPGTRLTVT.

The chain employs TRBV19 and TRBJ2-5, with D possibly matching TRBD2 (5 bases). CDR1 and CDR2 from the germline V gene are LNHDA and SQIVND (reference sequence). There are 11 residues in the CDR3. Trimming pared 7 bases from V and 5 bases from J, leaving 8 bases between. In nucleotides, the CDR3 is TGTGCCAGTACATGGAGGGAGACCCAGTACTTC. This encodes CASTWRETQYF.

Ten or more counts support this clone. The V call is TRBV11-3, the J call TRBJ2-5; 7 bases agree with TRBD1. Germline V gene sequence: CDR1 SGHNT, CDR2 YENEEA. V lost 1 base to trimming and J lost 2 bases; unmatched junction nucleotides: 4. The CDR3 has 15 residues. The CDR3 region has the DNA TGTGCCAGCAGCTTAGGACAGGGAAAACAAGAGACCCAGTACTTC. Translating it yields CASSLGQGKQETQYF.

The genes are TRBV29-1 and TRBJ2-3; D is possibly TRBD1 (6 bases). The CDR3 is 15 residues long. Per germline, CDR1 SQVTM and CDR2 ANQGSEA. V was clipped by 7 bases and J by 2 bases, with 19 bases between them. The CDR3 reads CSAIPGQGATDTQYF. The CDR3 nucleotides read TGCAGCGCCATACCGGGACAAGGAGCCACAGATACGCAGTATTTT.

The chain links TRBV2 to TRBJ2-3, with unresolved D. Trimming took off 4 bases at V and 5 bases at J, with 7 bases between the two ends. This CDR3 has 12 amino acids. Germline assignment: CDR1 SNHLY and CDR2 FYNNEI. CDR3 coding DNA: TGTGCCAGCAGTGGCCAGAGAGATACGCAGTATTTT. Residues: CASSGQRDTQYF. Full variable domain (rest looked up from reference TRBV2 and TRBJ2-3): EPEVTQTPSHQVTQMGQEVILRCVPISNHLYFYWYRQILGQKVEFLVSFYNNEISEKSEIFDDQFSVERPDGSNFTLKIRSTKLEDSAMYFCASSGQRDTQYFGPGTRLTVL.

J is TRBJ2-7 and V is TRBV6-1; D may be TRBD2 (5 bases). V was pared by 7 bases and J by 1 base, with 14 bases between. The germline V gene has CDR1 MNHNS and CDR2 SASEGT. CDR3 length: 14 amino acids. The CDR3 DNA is TGTGCCAGCATCCAGGCGGGCATTTCCTACGAGCAGTACTTC. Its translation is CASIQAGISYEQYF.

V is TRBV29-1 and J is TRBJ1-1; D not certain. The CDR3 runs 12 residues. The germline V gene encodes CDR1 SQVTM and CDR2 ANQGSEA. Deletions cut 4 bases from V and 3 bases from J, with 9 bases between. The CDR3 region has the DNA TGCAGCGTTGTCCCGGAGTACACTGAAGCTTTCTTT. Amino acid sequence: CSVVPEYTEAFF.

The DNA of the CDR3 is TGTGCCAGCATTCAGAGGGGGACTAAAAACACCGGGGAGCTGTTTTTT. Protein: CASIQRGTKNTGELFF. The chain recombines TRBV2 with TRBJ2-2, with D tentatively TRBD2 (7 bases). V gave up 7 bases and J gave up 2 bases, with 17 bases separating them. This CDR3 has 16 amino acids. CDR1 and CDR2 (germline): SNHLY, FYNNEI.

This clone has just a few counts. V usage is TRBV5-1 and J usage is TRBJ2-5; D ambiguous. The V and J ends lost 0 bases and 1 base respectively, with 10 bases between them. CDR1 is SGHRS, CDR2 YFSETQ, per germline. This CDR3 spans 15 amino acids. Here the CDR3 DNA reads TGCGCCAGCAGCTTGGATGCACTCTCCCAAGAGACCCAGTACTTC. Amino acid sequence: CASSLDALSQETQYF.

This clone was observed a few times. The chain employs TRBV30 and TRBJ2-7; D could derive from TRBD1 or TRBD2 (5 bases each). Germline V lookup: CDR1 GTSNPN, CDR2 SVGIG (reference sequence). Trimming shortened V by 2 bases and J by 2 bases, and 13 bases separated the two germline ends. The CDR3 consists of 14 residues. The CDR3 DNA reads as TGTGCCTGGAGTACCGGGACGGCCACCTACGAGCAGTACTTC. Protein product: CAWSTGTATYEQYF.

The CDR3 protein is CSVAEMRGTDTQYF. DNA of the CDR3: TGCAGCGTTGCCGAAATGAGAGGGACAGATACGCAGTATTTT. The chain carries TRBV29-1 and TRBJ2-3; tentative D call: TRBD2 (5 bases). The V end lost 4 bases, the J end lost 3 bases, and 14 bases lay between the germline ends. The CDR3 contains 14 residues. Germline V gives CDR1 SQVTM, CDR2 ANQGSEA.

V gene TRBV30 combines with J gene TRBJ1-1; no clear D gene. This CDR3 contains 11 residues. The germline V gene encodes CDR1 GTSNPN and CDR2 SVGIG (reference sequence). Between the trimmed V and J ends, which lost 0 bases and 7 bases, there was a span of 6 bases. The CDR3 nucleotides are TGTGCCTGGAGTGTACTGTTTGAAGCTTTCTTT. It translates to CAWSVLFEAFF.

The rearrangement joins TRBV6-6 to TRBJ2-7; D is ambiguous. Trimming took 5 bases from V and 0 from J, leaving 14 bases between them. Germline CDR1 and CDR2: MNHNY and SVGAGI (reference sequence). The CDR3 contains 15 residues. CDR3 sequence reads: CASSPGTLRSYEQYF. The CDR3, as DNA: TGTGCCAGCAGTCCGGGTACTCTTCGCTCCTACGAGCAGTACTTC.

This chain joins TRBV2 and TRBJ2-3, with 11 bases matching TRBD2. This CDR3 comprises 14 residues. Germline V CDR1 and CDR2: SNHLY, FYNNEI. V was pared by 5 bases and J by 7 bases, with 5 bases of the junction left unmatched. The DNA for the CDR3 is TGTGCCAGCAGTAATAGCGGGAGGGCGAATACGCAGTATTTT. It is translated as CASSNSGRANTQYF.

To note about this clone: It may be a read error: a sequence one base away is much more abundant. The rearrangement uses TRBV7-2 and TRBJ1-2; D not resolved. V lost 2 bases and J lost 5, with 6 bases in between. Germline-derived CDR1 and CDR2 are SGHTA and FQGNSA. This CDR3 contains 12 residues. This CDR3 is CASSLPGYGYTF. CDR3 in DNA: TGTGCCAGCAGCTTACCCGGTTATGGCTACACCTTC.

Written as DNA, the CDR3 is TGTGCCTGGAGCAACAGCAGACTCAACTATGGCTACACCTTC. This codes for CAWSNSRLNYGYTF. This chain connects TRBV30 to TRBJ1-2; D unclear. The germline gives CDR1 GTSNPN, CDR2 SVGIG (reference sequence). V was shortened by 3 bases and J by 2 bases, with 13 bases between the two germline ends. The CDR3 contains 14 residues. The variable domain in full, with the rest retrieved from reference TRBV30 and TRBJ1-2, is SQTIHQWPATLVQPVGSPLSLECTVEGTSNPNLYWYRQAAGRGLQLLFYSVGIGQISSEVPQNLSASRPQDRQFILSSKKLLLSDSGFYLCAWSNSRLNYGYTFGSGTRLTVV.

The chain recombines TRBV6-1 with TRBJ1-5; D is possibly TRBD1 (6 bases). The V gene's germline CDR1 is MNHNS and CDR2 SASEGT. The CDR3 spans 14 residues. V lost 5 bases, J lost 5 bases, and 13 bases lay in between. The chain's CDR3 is CASSRDTLDQPQHF. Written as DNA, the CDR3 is TGTGCCAGCAGTAGGGACACTTTGGATCAGCCCCAGCATTTT.

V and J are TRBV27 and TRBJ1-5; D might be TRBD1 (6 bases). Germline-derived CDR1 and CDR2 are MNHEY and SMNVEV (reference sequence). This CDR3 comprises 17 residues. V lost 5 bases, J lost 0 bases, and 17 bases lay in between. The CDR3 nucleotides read TGTGCCAGCAGTCCCGGAGGGGGACGGCCTAGCAATCAGCCCCAGCATTTT. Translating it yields CASSPGGGRPSNQPQHF.